The clone carrying this TCR beta chain was seen many times. No antigen is known for it. This sample was included in a study of human T cells and chemical hapten exposure. Study overall: The sensitizer, 2% DPC, was used on approximately 2 cm by approximately 2 cm of upper inner arm skin. Study-level results: Counts of TCRs above 1 in 1000 frequency stayed unchanged with DPC sensitization.

The library gave individual cDNA molecules unique molecular identifiers. Per the study methods: Samples held a median of roughly 100,000 TCRs, range roughly 20,000–750,000. TCRdb re-called the RACE reads with MiXCR, one entry per CDR3 protein. These V and J calls rely on TCRdb rather than the paper's analysis. The sample includes about 120,000 distinct CDR3 sequences, roughly 13% of them seen just once. The V gene's germline CDR1 is MGHRA and CDR2 YSYEKL. Deletions cut 3 bases from V and 2 bases from J, with 8 bases between. This CDR3 has 13 amino acids. As for time point: pre-sensitization, week 0. Stated treatment: therapeutic diphenylcyclopropenone sensitization with weekly scalp DPC.

The chain joins TRBV4-1 to TRBJ2-7, with D hard to call. Sequenced material: whole blood, taken in connection with sensitization to the hapten diphenylcyclopropenone (DPC). The sequence was collected from a woman aged 18-29 years with alopecia areata. Some clones in this sample may be carry-over from other donors' samples. The CDR3, as DNA: TGCGCCAGCAGCCACCAGAACCCCTACGAGCAGTACTTC. This translates into CASSHQNPYEQYF.